These 11 T cell receptor beta chains were sequenced from one sample in a study of T cell clonality in common variable immunodeficiency. Clones were sequenced by immunoSEQ multiplex PCR, and TCRdb holds only the in-frame ones, with some missing. The table lists about 35,000 clones, with no singletons. Sequenced: peripheral blood mononuclear cells. These receptors came from a person between 18 and 75 years old in good health.

This clone turned up a few times. The read stops 3 residues short of the end of the CDR3; the missing end is completed from the germline J gene. This chain links TRBV11-3 with TRBJ2-7; 9 nucleotides align to TRBD2. The V gene end was trimmed by 1 base and the J gene end by 2 bases; junction bases not matched to a gene: 3. The CDR3 consists of 15 residues. The germline V gene encodes CDR1 SGHNT and CDR2 YENEEA. CDR3 DNA, as far as it was read: TGTGCCAGCAGCTTAGCTGCGGGGGGGACCTACGAG. This sequence encodes CASSLAAGGTYE. The whole CDR3 sequence reads CASSLAAGGTYEQYF.

This clone was detected ten times or more. The DNA ends 3 residues before the CDR3 does, and the rest of the CDR3 is filled in from the germline J gene. V usage is TRBV6-1 and J usage is TRBJ1-2, with 7 bases lining up with TRBD1. The CDR3 contains 12 residues. Germline values: CDR1 MNHNS, CDR2 SASEGT. With 3 bases clipped from V and 7 bases from J, the junction kept 2 bases outside the gene matches. CDR3 region: CASSETGTGYTF. The sequenced part of the CDR3 DNA is TGTGCCAGCAGTGAGACAGGGACTGGC.

This clone has at least ten counts. The read ends 3 residues before the CDR3 terminus; that terminus is restored from the germline J gene. V is TRBV19 and J is TRBJ2-1; 10 bases align to TRBD2. The CDR3 consists of 16 residues. J gave up 5 bases and V 7 bases, and 11 bases lay outside the gene matches. Germline CDR1 is LNHDA and CDR2 is SQIVND (reference sequence). The CDR3 loop is CASNSPGTSAHNEQFF. The CDR3 DNA, read in part, is TGTGCCAGTAACAGCCCCGGGACTAGCGCTCACAATGAG.

This clone came up many times. The sequence runs out 3 residues before the end of the CDR3; the remainder is reconstructed from the germline J gene. This rearrangement joins TRBV20-1 to TRBJ2-7; tentative D call: TRBD1 (5 bases). Trimming removed 3 bases from V and 0 bases from J, with 9 bases in between. The CDR3 length is 13 residues. Per germline, CDR1 DFQATT and CDR2 SNEGSKA (reference sequence). CDR3 DNA, as far as it was read: TGCAGTGCTAGTAGACAGAGCTCCTACGAG. It translates to CSASRQSSYE. The CDR3, in full, reads CSASRQSSYEQYF.

This clone has ten or more counts. The read finishes 3 residues shy of the CDR3 end, and the germline J gene is used to complete it. V gene TRBV14 combines with J gene TRBJ2-1; a weak D match, TRBD2 (5 bases). Trimming left V 4 bases short and J 7 bases short, with 20 bases between. Germline lookup yields CDR1 SGHDN and CDR2 FVKESK. The CDR3 covers 16 residues. CDR3 bases read: TGTGCCAGCAGCCCCCTGTGGAGGCTCCCCGGGAATGAG. This codes for CASSPLWRLPGNE. The whole CDR3 protein reads CASSPLWRLPGNEQFF.

This clone was detected many times. The read terminates 3 residues ahead of where the CDR3 ends, so the germline J gene completes it. The chain is built from TRBV7-2 and TRBJ1-1; 7 nucleotides match TRBD1. Germline V gives CDR1 SGHTA, CDR2 FQGNSA. Trimming took 5 bases from V and 5 from J; bases not matched to a gene: 8. The CDR3 consists of 14 residues. Incomplete CDR3 DNA: TGTGCCAGCAGCCCCGGGACAGCCCTAACTGAA. Translating it yields CASSPGTALTE. The CDR3, in full, reads CASSPGTALTEAFF.

This clone was seen repeatedly, ten times or more. With the read ending 3 residues before the CDR3 end, the germline J gene is used to fill in that end. This chain connects TRBV7-6 to TRBJ2-1, with 10 bases matching TRBD2. Trimming at V came to 5 bases and at J to 4 bases, leaving 8 bases not matched to a gene. Looked up from germline, CDR1 is SGHVS and CDR2 is FNYEAQ. The CDR3 totals 16 residues. The CDR3 region is CASSPLGTSAYNEQFF. The DNA read from the CDR3 is TGTGCCAGCAGCCCCCTCGGGACTAGCGCTTACAATGAG.

This clone was picked up many times. The read falls 3 residues short of the CDR3 end, and the missing part is taken from the germline J gene. J is TRBJ2-3 and V is TRBV9; tentative D call: TRBD2 (6 bases). Deletions cut 0 bases from V and 0 bases from J, with 11 bases between. Germline V gene lookup returns CDR1 SGDLS and CDR2 YYNGEE. The CDR3 loop spans 16 amino acids. The chain's CDR3 is CASSVDGGTSTDTQYF. CDR3 bases read: TGTGCCAGCAGCGTAGATGGCGGGACTAGCACAGATACG.

This clone was detected many times. The read gets to within 3 residues of the CDR3 end, and the germline J gene fills in the rest. This chain uses TRBV5-4 with TRBJ2-3; TRBD2 aligns across 7 bases. Losses at the gene ends were 5 bases for V and 1 base for J; bases not matched to a gene: 7. Germline CDR1 and CDR2: SGHNT and YYREEE (reference sequence). The CDR3 loop spans 15 amino acids. The CDR3 DNA, read in part, is TGTGCCAGCAGGCCCGTTACTAGCGGCACAGATACG. Translated, it gives CASRPVTSGTDT. The complete CDR3 reads CASRPVTSGTDTQYF. Supplemented by reference TRBV5-4 and TRBJ2-3, the full variable domain reads ETGVTQSPTHLIKTRGQQVTLRCSSQSGHNTVSWYQQALGQGPQFIFQYYREEENGRGNFPPRFSGLQFPNYSSELNVNALELDDSALYLCASRPVTSGTDTQYFGPGTRLTVL.

This clone was seen at least ten times. The read ends 3 residues before the CDR3 terminus; that terminus is restored from the germline J gene. This sample also contains other DNA sequences that code for the same CDR3. The V and J genes are TRBV7-9 and TRBJ2-2; D is unclear. V was pared by 4 bases and J by 6 bases, with 6 bases between. CDR1 and CDR2 (germline): SEHNR, FQNEAQ (reference sequence). CDR3 length equals 12 residues. The CDR3 DNA, read in part, is TGTGCCAGCAGCTCCTCGGCCGGGGAG. This encodes CASSSSAGE. The full CDR3 reads CASSSSAGELFF.

At least ten counts were recorded for this clone. The CDR3 end lies 3 residues beyond the end of the read and is filled in from the germline J gene. The V gene is TRBV18, the J gene TRBJ1-1; D possibly corresponds to TRBD1 (5 bases). The V end was cut by 6 bases, the J end by 2 bases, with 10 bases between. The CDR3 length is 13 residues. CDR1 KGHSH and CDR2 LQKENI come from the germline V gene. The chain's CDR3 is CASSSQGNTEAFF. The CDR3 bases that were read are TGTGCCAGCTCGTCTCAGGGTAACACTGAA.